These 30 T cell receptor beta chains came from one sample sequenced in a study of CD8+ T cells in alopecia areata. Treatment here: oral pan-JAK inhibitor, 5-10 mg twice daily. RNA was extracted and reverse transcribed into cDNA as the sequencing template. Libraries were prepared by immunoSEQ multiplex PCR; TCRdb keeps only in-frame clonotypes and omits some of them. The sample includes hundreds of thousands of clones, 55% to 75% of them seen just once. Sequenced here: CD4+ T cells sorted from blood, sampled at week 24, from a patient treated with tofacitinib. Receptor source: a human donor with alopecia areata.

CDR3 protein: CASRGQGWYEQYF. DNA of the CDR3: TGTGCCAGCAGGGGACAGGGGTGGTACGAGCAGTACTTC. The rearrangement joins TRBV28 to TRBJ2-7; 10 bases match TRBD1. The CDR3 length is 13 residues. V lost 6 bases and J lost 4; bases outside the gene matches: 3. Germline-derived CDR1 and CDR2 are MDHEN and SYDVKM.

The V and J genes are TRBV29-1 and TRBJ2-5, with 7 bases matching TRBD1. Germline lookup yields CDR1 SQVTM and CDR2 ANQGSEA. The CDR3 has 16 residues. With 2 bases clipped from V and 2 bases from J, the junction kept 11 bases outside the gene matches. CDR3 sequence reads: CSVESPSDRAQETQYF. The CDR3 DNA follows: TGCAGCGTTGAATCGCCGAGCGACAGGGCTCAAGAGACCCAGTACTTC.

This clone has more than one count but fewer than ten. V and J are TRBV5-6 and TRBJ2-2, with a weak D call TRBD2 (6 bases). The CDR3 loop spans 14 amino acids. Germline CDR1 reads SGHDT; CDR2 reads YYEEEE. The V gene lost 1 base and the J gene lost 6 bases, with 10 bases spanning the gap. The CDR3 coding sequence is TGTGCCAGCAGCTTGTTCGGGGGACCCGGGGAGCTGTTTTTT. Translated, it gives CASSLFGGPGELFF.

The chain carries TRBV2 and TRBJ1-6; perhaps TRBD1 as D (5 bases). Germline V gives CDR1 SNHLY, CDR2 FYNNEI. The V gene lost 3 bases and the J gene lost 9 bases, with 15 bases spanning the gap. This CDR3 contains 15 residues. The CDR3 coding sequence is TGTGCCAGCAGTGAGTTGTCGGGACGTGGTTCACCCCTCCACTTT. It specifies CASSELSGRGSPLHF. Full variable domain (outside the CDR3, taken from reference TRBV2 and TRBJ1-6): EPEVTQTPSHQVTQMGQEVILRCVPISNHLYFYWYRQILGQKVEFLVSFYNNEISEKSEIFDDQFSVERPDGSNFTLKIRSTKLEDSAMYFCASSELSGRGSPLHFGNGTRLTVT.

The CDR3: CASSDNYFLDGYTF. The CDR3 DNA reads TGTGCCAGCAGTGATAACTACTTCCTAGATGGCTACACCTTC. The rearrangement links TRBV6-1 to TRBJ1-2, with D hard to call. Germline V gene lookup returns CDR1 MNHNS and CDR2 SASEGT. The CDR3 loop spans 14 amino acids. The germline V and J ends were trimmed by 3 bases and 6 bases, with 14 bases remaining between them.

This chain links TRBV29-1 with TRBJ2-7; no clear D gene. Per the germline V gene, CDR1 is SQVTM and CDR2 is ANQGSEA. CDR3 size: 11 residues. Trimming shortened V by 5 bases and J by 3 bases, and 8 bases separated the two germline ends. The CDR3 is CSVRAFYEQYF. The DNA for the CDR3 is TGCAGCGTTCGGGCCTTCTACGAGCAGTACTTC.

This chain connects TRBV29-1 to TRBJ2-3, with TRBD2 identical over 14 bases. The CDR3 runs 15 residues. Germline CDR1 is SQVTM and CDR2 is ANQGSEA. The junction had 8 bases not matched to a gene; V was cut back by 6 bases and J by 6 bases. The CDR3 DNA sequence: TGCAGCGTCTTAGGACTAGCGGGGGGTTCGGATACGCAGTATTTT. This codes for CSVLGLAGGSDTQYF.

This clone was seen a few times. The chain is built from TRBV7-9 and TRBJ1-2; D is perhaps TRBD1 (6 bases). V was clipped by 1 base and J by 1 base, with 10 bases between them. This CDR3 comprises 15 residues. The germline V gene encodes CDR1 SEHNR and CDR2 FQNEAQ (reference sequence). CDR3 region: CASSLGTDLNYGYTF. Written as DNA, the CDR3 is TGTGCCAGCAGCTTAGGGACAGATCTTAACTATGGCTACACCTTC.

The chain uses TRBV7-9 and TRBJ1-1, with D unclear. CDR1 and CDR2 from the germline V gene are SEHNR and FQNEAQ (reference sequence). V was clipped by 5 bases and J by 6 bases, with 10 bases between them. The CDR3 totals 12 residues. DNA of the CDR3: TGTGCCAGCAGCCGTCCCGGCGCTGAAGCTTTCTTT. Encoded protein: CASSRPGAEAFF.

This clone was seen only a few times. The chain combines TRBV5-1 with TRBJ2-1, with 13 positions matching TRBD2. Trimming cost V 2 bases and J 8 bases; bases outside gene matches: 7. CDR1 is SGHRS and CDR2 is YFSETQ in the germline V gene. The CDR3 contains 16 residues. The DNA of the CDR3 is TGCGCCAGCAGCTTACCCGGGACTAGCGGGGTCTATGAGCAGTTCTTC. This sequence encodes CASSLPGTSGVYEQFF.

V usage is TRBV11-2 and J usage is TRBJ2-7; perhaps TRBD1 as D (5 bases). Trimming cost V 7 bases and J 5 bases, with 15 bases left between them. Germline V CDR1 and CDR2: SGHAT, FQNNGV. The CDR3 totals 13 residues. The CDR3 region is CASKPRASDEQYF. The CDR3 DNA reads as TGTGCCAGCAAGCCCAGGGCTTCCGACGAGCAGTACTTC. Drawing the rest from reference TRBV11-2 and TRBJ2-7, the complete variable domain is EAGVAQSPRYKIIEKRQSVAFWCNPISGHATLYWYQQILGQGPKLLIQFQNNGVVDDSQLPKDRFSAERLKGVDSTLKIQPAKLEDSAVYLCASKPRASDEQYFGPGTRLTVT.

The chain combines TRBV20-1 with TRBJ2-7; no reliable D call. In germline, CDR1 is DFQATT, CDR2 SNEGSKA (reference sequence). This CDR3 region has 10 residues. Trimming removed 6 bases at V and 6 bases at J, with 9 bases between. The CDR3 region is CSAPRSEQYF. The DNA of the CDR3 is TGCAGTGCCCCCCGATCCGAGCAGTACTTC.

The CDR3 DNA is TGCAGCGTAGGGAGGGAAAAACTGTTTTTT. The encoded protein is CSVGREKLFF. This chain joins TRBV29-1 and TRBJ1-4; no clear D. Trimming took 6 bases from V and 8 from J, leaving 7 bases between them. Germline CDR1 is SQVTM and CDR2 is ANQGSEA. This CDR3 is built from 10 residues. Combining the CDR3 with reference TRBV29-1 and TRBJ1-4 gives the whole variable domain SAVISQKPSRDICQRGTSLTIQCQVDSQVTMMFWYRQQPGQSLTLIATANQGSEATYESGFVIDKFPISRPNLTFSTLTVSNMSPEDSSIYLCSVGREKLFFGSGTQLSVL.

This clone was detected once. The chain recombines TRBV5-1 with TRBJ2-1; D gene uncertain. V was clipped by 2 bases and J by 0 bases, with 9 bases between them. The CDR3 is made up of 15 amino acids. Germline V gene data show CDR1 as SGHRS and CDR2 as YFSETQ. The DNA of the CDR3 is TGCGCCAGCAGCTTCGAAAAACGCTCCTACAATGAGCAGTTCTTC. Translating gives CASSFEKRSYNEQFF.

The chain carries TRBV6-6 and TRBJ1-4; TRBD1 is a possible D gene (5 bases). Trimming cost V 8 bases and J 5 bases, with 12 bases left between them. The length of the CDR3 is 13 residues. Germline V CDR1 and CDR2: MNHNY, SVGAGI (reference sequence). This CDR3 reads CASQDTRNEKLFF. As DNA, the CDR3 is TGTGCCAGCCAGGACACGAGGAATGAAAAACTGTTTTTT.

CDR3 coding DNA: TGTGCCAGCAGTTACTCACGCGCAGCGAACACTGAAGCTTTCTTT. Translation gives CASSYSRAANTEAFF. V and J are TRBV6-5 and TRBJ1-1; D remains unclear. This CDR3 spans 15 amino acids. Looked up from germline, CDR1 is MNHEY and CDR2 is SVGAGI. V was cut by 0 bases and J by 1 base, with 9 bases left in between.

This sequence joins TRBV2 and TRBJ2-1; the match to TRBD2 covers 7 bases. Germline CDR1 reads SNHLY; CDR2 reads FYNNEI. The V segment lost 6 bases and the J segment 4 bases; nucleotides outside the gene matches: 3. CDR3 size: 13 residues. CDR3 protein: CASSLAEYNEQFF. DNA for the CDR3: TGTGCCAGCAGCCTAGCGGAGTACAATGAGCAGTTCTTC.

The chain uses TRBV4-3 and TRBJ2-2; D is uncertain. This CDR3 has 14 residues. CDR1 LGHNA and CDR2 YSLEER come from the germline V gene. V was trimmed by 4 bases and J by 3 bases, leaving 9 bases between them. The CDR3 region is CASSPGRYTGELFF. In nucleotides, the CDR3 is TGCGCCAGCAGCCCCGGGCGTTACACCGGGGAGCTGTTTTTT.

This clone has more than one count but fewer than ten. The CDR3 spells CASSRRGRGLTDTQYF. In DNA, the CDR3 is TGCGCCAGCAGCCGTCGCGGGCGGGGCCTCACAGATACGCAGTATTTT. The chain combines TRBV4-1 with TRBJ2-3; D may be TRBD2 (6 bases). Looked up from germline, CDR1 is MGHRA and CDR2 is YSYEKL. This CDR3 region has 16 residues. The V gene lost 4 bases and the J gene lost 2 bases, with 16 bases spanning the gap.

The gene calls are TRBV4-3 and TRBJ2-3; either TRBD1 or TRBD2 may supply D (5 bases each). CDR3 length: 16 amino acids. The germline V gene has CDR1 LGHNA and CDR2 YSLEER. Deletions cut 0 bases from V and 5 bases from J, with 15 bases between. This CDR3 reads CASSQDRGRVVDTQYF. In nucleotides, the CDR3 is TGCGCCAGCAGCCAAGATCGGGGCAGGGTGGTAGATACGCAGTATTTT.

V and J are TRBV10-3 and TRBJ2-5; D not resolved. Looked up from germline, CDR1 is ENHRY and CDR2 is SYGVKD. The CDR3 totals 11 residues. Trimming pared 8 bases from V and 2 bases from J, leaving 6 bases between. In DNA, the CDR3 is TGTGCCATCGGGTATCAAGAGACCCAGTACTTC. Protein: CAIGYQETQYF.

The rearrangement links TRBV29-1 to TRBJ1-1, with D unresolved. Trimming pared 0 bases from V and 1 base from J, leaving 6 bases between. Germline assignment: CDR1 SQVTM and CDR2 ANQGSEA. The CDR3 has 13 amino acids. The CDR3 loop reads CSVEDYRNTEAFF. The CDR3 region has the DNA TGCAGCGTTGAAGATTACCGGAACACTGAAGCTTTCTTT.

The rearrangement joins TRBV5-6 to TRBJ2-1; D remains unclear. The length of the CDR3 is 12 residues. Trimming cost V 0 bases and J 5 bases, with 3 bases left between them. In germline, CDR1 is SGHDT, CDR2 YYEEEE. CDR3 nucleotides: TGTGCCAGCAGCTTGGTCCACAATGAGCAGTTCTTC. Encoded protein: CASSLVHNEQFF.

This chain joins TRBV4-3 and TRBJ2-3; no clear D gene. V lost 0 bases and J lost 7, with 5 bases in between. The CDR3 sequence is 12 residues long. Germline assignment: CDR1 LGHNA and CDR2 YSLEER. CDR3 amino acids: CASSQDQYTQYF. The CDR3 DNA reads TGCGCCAGCAGCCAAGATCAGTATACGCAGTATTTT.

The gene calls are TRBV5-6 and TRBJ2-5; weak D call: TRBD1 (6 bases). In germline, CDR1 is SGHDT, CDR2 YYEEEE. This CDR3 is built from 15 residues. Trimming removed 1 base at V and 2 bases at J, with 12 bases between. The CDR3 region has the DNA TGTGCCAGCAGCTTGAAGATCGGACAGCAAGAGACCCAGTACTTC. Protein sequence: CASSLKIGQQETQYF.

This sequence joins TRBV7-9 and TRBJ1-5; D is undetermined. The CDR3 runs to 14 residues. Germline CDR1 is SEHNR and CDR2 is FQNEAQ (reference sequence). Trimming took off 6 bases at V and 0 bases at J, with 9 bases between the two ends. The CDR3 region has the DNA TGTGCCAGCAGTAGAGTCGATAGCAATCAGCCCCAGCATTTT. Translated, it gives CASSRVDSNQPQHF.

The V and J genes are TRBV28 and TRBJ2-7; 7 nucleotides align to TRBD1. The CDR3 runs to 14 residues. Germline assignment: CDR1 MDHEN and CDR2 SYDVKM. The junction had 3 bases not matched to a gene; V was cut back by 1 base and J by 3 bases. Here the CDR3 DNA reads TGTGCCAGCAGTTTATCGGGACAGAGCTACGAGCAGTACTTC. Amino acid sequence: CASSLSGQSYEQYF.

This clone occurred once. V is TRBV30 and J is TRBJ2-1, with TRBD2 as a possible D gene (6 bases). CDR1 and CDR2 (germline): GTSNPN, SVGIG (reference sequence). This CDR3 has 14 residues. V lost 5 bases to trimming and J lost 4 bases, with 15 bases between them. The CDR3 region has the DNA TGTGCCTGGCACCGCGGGACGCCATACAATGAGCAGTTCTTC. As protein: CAWHRGTPYNEQFF.

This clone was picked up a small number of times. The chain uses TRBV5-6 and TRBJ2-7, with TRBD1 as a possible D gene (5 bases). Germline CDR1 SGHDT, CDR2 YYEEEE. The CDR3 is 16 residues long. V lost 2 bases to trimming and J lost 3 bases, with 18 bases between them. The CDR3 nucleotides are TGTGCCAGCAGCTTAGGACATCAAGGATCTTACTACGAGCAGTACTTC. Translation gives CASSLGHQGSYYEQYF.

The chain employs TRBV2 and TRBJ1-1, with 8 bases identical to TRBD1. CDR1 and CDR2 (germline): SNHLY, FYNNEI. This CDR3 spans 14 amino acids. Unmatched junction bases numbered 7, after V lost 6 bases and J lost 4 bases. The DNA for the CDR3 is TGTGCCAGCAGGGTACCTACAGGGGGCACTGAAGCTTTCTTT. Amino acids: CASRVPTGGTEAFF.